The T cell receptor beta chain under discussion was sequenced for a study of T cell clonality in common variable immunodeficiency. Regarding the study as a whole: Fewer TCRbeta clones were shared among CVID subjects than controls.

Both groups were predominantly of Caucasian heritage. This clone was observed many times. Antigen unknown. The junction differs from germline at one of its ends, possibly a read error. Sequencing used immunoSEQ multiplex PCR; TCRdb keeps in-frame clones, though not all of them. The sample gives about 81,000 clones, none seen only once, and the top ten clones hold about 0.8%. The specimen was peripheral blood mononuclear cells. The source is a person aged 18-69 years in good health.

CDR3 sequence: CASSQVALAGYNEQFF. Incomplete CDR3 DNA: TGCGCCAGCAGCCAAGTGGCACTAGCGGGATACAATGAG. This rearrangement joins TRBV4-2 to TRBJ2-1, with 10 nucleotides matching TRBD2. The read gets to within 3 residues of the CDR3 end, and the germline J gene fills in the rest. The CDR3 spans 16 residues. Germline V lookup: CDR1 LGHNA, CDR2 YNFKEQ.